This T cell receptor (beta chain) was captured in a study of blood T cell repertoires in COVID-19. Study as a whole: Both acute and convalescent COVID-19 samples were obtained from the United States, Italy and Spain.

Only in-frame clones appear in the TCRdb table, and some are missing; sequencing was by immunoSEQ multiplex PCR. This sample has just under 150,000 clones, with more than 70% found just once. CDR1 is MNHNS and CDR2 is SASEGT in the germline V gene. V gave up 0 bases and J gave up 6 bases; unmatched junction bases: 8. The CDR3 covers 16 residues. The clonotype originates from a human donor in a cohort sampled during active COVID-19. The sample was peripheral blood. This chain joins TRBV6-1 and TRBJ1-2, with 9 bases that match TRBD1. In nucleotides, the CDR3 is TGTGCCAGCAGTGAAGCGGCCGGACAGGGGTTAAATGGCTACACCTTC. Translation: CASSEAAGQGLNGYTF.